The 24 T cell receptor beta chains given below trace back to one sample, sequenced in a study of identical twins. TCRdb fed the 5' RACE reads into MiXCR, producing one record per CDR3 protein. The sample holds under 250,000 distinct CDR3 sequences, 6.5% to 9% seen once. Separately, the same data were catalogued under a study of yellow fever vaccine responses in identical twins.

Sequenced material: CD8+ T cells sorted from blood. These receptors came from a woman aged 18-35 years in good health.

This clonotype turned up a few times. The rearrangement joins TRBV28 to TRBJ2-5, with TRBD2 identical over 8 bases. CDR1 is MDHEN, CDR2 SYDVKM, per germline. The CDR3 has 16 amino acids. Trimming cost V 2 bases and J 5 bases; bases outside gene matches: 10. The CDR3, as DNA: TGTGCCAGCAGTTTAGCCAGCGGGGGCCTTGGGGAGACCCAGTACTTC. Translation: CASSLASGGLGETQYF.

Many counts were recorded for this clonotype. The chain joins TRBV28 to TRBJ2-3, with 10 nucleotides matching TRBD2. In germline, CDR1 is MDHEN, CDR2 SYDVKM. The CDR3 contains 15 residues. The V segment lost 8 bases and the J segment 7 bases; nucleotides outside the gene matches: 12. For the CDR3, the DNA is TGTGCCAGCTCACACCCAGCGGGAGGGCCTCATACGCAGTATTTT. It encodes CASSHPAGGPHTQYF.

This clonotype came up many times. The chain has TRBV4-1 and TRBJ2-1; 10 positions match TRBD2. Germline CDR1 is MGHRA and CDR2 is YSYEKL. CDR3 length: 15 amino acids. The trim removed 0 bases at V and 7 bases at J, leaving 3 bases unmatched. CDR3 loop: CASSQELAGTNEQFF. The CDR3 DNA sequence: TGCGCCAGCAGCCAAGAACTAGCGGGAACGAATGAGCAGTTCTTC.

V and J are TRBV7-6 and TRBJ1-2, with TRBD1 identical over 8 bases. Germline-derived CDR1 and CDR2 are SGHVS and FNYEAQ. The CDR3 contains 15 residues. Unmatched junction bases numbered 12, after V lost 5 bases and J lost 7 bases. The CDR3 sequence is CASSRSTGGSSGYTF. The DNA of the CDR3 is TGTGCCAGCAGCCGGTCTACAGGGGGTAGCAGTGGCTACACCTTC.

This clonotype has more than one count but fewer than ten. This chain connects TRBV27 to TRBJ1-6; maybe TRBD1 (5 bases). Germline lookup yields CDR1 MNHEY and CDR2 SMNVEV (reference sequence). The ends were cut back, 2 bases at V and 10 bases at J, with 12 bases in the middle. The CDR3 sequence is 14 residues long. In nucleotides, the CDR3 is TGTGCCAGCAGTTTAGGGGGGAACCGATCACCCCTCCACTTT. Translating gives CASSLGGNRSPLHF.

CDR3 nucleotides: TGTGCCAGCAGGCGAGACAGGTTGGATCCCTACGAGCAGTACTTC. Amino acid sequence: CASRRDRLDPYEQYF. This chain uses TRBV5-6 with TRBJ2-7, with D tentatively TRBD1 (6 bases). Per germline, CDR1 SGHDT and CDR2 YYEEEE. V lost 5 bases and J 2 bases, leaving 17 bases between the germline ends. This CDR3 contains 15 residues.

The CDR3 region is CATSDPGLADTQYF. The DNA of the CDR3 is TGTGCCACCAGTGATCCAGGATTGGCAGATACGCAGTATTTT. The V and J genes are TRBV24-1 and TRBJ2-3; no firm D call. The V gene's germline CDR1 is KGHDR and CDR2 SFDVKD. The V end was cut by 3 bases, the J end by 4 bases, with 10 bases between. The CDR3 sequence is 14 residues long.

This chain connects TRBV4-1 to TRBJ2-5; D uncertain. Germline CDR1 and CDR2: MGHRA and YSYEKL. The germline V and J ends were trimmed by 3 bases and 5 bases, with 10 bases remaining between them. CDR3 length: 13 amino acids. CDR3 residues: CASSHRAEETQYF. The CDR3 coding sequence is TGCGCCAGCAGCCACCGGGCGGAGGAGACCCAGTACTTC.

This clonotype was seen a handful of times. V is TRBV27 and J is TRBJ2-7; 9 bases map to TRBD2. Germline CDR1 is MNHEY and CDR2 is SMNVEV (reference sequence). Trimming took 4 bases from V and 6 from J; bases not matched to a gene: 4. This CDR3 comprises 13 residues. In DNA form, the CDR3 reads TGTGCCAGCAGTTATGGTAGCGGGAGCGAGCAGTACTTC. It yields the protein CASSYGSGSEQYF.

This clonotype was seen ten or more times. The rearrangement links TRBV7-9 to TRBJ1-1; 7 nucleotides line up with TRBD1. Germline trimming cut 5 bases from V and 1 base from J; bases unmatched to any gene: 4. This CDR3 is built from 14 residues. Germline CDR1 is SEHNR and CDR2 is FQNEAQ (reference sequence). CDR3 amino acids: CASSPDRPNTEAFF. In DNA, the CDR3 is TGTGCCAGCAGCCCGGACAGGCCGAACACTGAAGCTTTCTTT.

The rearrangement links TRBV27 to TRBJ2-1; D call uncertain. The CDR3 runs to 14 residues. V lost 4 bases and J 6 bases, leaving 13 bases between the germline ends. Germline CDR1 is MNHEY and CDR2 is SMNVEV (reference sequence). The CDR3 coding sequence is TGTGCCAGCAGTTCCTGGGGATCGGTCAATGAGCAGTTCTTC. This gives the protein CASSSWGSVNEQFF.

The V and J genes are TRBV27 and TRBJ1-2; D unresolved. Between the trimmed V and J ends, which lost 6 bases and 0 bases, there was a span of 11 bases. Germline CDR1 and CDR2: MNHEY and SMNVEV (reference sequence). The CDR3 extends over 14 amino acids. CDR3 in DNA: TGTGCCAGCAGCCCCTTCGGAACTAACTATGGCTACACCTTC. Protein product: CASSPFGTNYGYTF.

This clonotype showed up just a few times. This chain uses TRBV29-1 with TRBJ1-1; D gene uncertain. The germline V gene has CDR1 SQVTM and CDR2 ANQGSEA. The CDR3 contains 13 residues. Trimming cost V 2 bases and J 0 bases, with 7 bases left between them. The CDR3 here is CSVEWTMNTEAFF. The CDR3 bases are TGCAGCGTTGAATGGACCATGAACACTGAAGCTTTCTTT.

This clonotype was recorded at least ten times. The V call is TRBV28, the J call TRBJ2-7; D possibly corresponds to TRBD1 (5 bases). Germline CDR1 is MDHEN and CDR2 is SYDVKM. Trimming removed 5 bases from V and 2 bases from J, with 7 bases in between. CDR3 length: 12 residues. CDR3 in amino acids: CASSDRAYEQYF. CDR3 DNA: TGTGCCAGCAGTGACAGAGCCTACGAGCAGTACTTC.

The sample holds many counts of this clonotype. The chain joins TRBV3-1 to TRBJ2-1; D is ambiguous. Germline CDR1 is LGHDT and CDR2 is YNNKEL (reference sequence). The CDR3 extends over 15 amino acids. V gave up 4 bases and J gave up 0 bases, with 10 bases separating them. The CDR3 DNA reads as TGTGCCAGCAGCCCCGCGGTCGGCTCCTACAATGAGCAGTTCTTC. It specifies CASSPAVGSYNEQFF.

The chain couples TRBV7-9 to TRBJ2-1; no firm D call. CDR1 SEHNR and CDR2 FQNEAQ come from the germline V gene (reference sequence). The CDR3 totals 14 residues. V shed 1 base and J shed 2 bases, with 6 bases lying between them. The CDR3 protein is CASSLGSPYNEQFF. The CDR3 DNA is TGTGCCAGCAGCTTAGGTAGCCCCTACAATGAGCAGTTCTTC.

This clonotype came up many times. The chain has TRBV12-3 or TRBV12-4 and TRBJ2-3; 11 bases map to TRBD2. The CDR3 covers 15 residues. With 5 bases clipped from V and 2 bases from J, the junction kept 3 bases outside the gene matches. The CDR3, as DNA: TGTGCCAGCAGTCGTAGCGGGGGGGTCACAGATACGCAGTATTTT. Protein product: CASSRSGGVTDTQYF.

This clonotype was seen many times. This chain connects TRBV12-3 or TRBV12-4 to TRBJ1-3; D gene ambiguous. The CDR3 sequence is 13 residues long. V shed 5 bases and J shed 4 bases, with 9 bases lying between them. The CDR3 loop is CASSTTGGNTIYF. As DNA, the CDR3 is TGTGCCAGCAGTACCACTGGAGGAAACACCATATATTTT.

There are many counts of this clonotype. This chain connects TRBV4-1 to TRBJ1-6, with 9 bases identical to TRBD1. The V gene end was trimmed by 3 bases and the J gene end by 7 bases; junction bases not matched to a gene: 4. The CDR3 has 15 residues. Germline V gene lookup returns CDR1 MGHRA and CDR2 YSYEKL. This CDR3 is CASSQSGQGNSPLHF. CDR3 nucleotide sequence: TGCGCCAGCAGCCAGTCGGGACAGGGAAATTCACCCCTCCACTTT.

The rearrangement links TRBV5-6 to TRBJ2-1, with 8 bases lining up with TRBD1. V lost 5 bases, J lost 0 bases, and 4 bases stayed unmatched. CDR3 length equals 15 residues. Looked up from germline, CDR1 is SGHDT and CDR2 is YYEEEE. This chain's CDR3 is CASSRDRGSYNEQFF. The DNA of the CDR3 is TGTGCCAGCAGTCGAGACAGGGGCTCCTACAATGAGCAGTTCTTC.

This clonotype was observed a handful of times. The rearrangement uses TRBV4-1 and TRBJ2-7; D may be TRBD1 (6 bases). The V gene lost 4 bases and the J gene lost 2 bases, with 12 bases spanning the gap. The CDR3 length is 14 residues. Germline lookup yields CDR1 MGHRA and CDR2 YSYEKL. CDR3 in DNA: TGCGCCAGCAGCCGTTTGACAGGCGCCTACGAGCAGTACTTC. Amino acid sequence: CASSRLTGAYEQYF.

This clonotype was observed many times. CDR3 bases: TGCAGTGCTAAAGGACTAGCGGGAGCCTACGAGCAGTACTTC. It translates to CSAKGLAGAYEQYF. The chain is built from TRBV20-1 and TRBJ2-7; 13 bases map to TRBD2. CDR1 is DFQATT and CDR2 is SNEGSKA in the germline V gene (reference sequence). The ends lost 4 bases at V and 2 bases at J; junction bases unmatched: 2. The CDR3 is made up of 14 amino acids.

For the CDR3, the DNA is TGTGCCAGCAGCCATGACAGGAACACCGGGGAGCTGTTTTTT. As protein: CASSHDRNTGELFF. The V gene is TRBV7-7, the J gene TRBJ2-2; TRBD1 might be the D (5 bases). Germline V lookup: CDR1 SSHAT, CDR2 FNYEAQ (reference sequence). The CDR3 contains 14 residues. Trimming left V 5 bases short and J 1 base short, with 8 bases between.

J is TRBJ2-7 and V is TRBV15; 8 bases fit TRBD1. Germline V lookup: CDR1 LNHNV, CDR2 YYDKDF (reference sequence). The CDR3 is made up of 13 amino acids. Trimming cost V 6 bases and J 7 bases; bases outside gene matches: 8. DNA for the CDR3: TGTGCCACCAGGGGAACAGGGGGAGGAGAGCAGTACTTC. Its translation: CATRGTGGGEQYF.